This entry lists 23 T cell receptor beta chains sequenced from one sample in a study of response to subunit inactivated influenza vaccine. MiXCR was run by TCRdb on the RT-PCR reads, yielding one entry per CDR3 protein. The data show over 400,000 distinct CDR3 sequences, with approximately 12% seen just once and 10% to 15% held by the top ten. Specimen: PBMCs from blood, collected roughly 45 days after vaccination. All receptors come from a man aged 45 to 65 who received an inactivated influenza vaccine.

This clonotype was counted ten times or more. In DNA form, the CDR3 reads TGTGCCAGCACACAGGGTTTGGGGGCCAAAAACATTCAGTACTTC. Its translation is CASTQGLGAKNIQYF. This chain uses TRBV28 with TRBJ2-4, with D tentatively TRBD1 (6 bases). This CDR3 contains 15 residues. V was trimmed by 7 bases and J by 1 base, leaving 14 bases between them. Germline V gives CDR1 MDHEN, CDR2 SYDVKM. Together with reference TRBV28 and TRBJ2-4, the CDR3 gives the full variable domain: DVKVTQSSRYLVKRTGEKVFLECVQDMDHENMFWYRQDPGLGLRLIYFSYDVKMKEKGDIPEGYSVSREKKERFSLILESASTNQTSMYLCASTQGLGAKNIQYFGAGTRLSVL.

There are a few counts of this clonotype. CDR3 amino acids: CASSLDGRTGLYEQYF. The CDR3 DNA reads as TGTGCCAGCAGCTTAGATGGCCGGACAGGGCTCTACGAGCAGTACTTC. The chain has TRBV11-2 and TRBJ2-7; 8 nucleotides align to TRBD1. V lost 0 bases, J lost 3 bases, and 7 bases stayed unmatched. This CDR3 contains 16 residues. Germline CDR1 reads SGHAT; CDR2 reads FQNNGV.

The rearrangement links TRBV4-2 to TRBJ2-3, with 11 bases fitting TRBD2. The CDR3 covers 16 residues. Unmatched junction bases numbered 7, after V lost 6 bases and J lost 2 bases. Germline lookup yields CDR1 LGHNA and CDR2 YNFKEQ. The CDR3 reads CASSFRLAGFTDTQYF. CDR3 DNA sequence: TGTGCCAGCAGTTTTAGACTAGCGGGGTTCACAGATACGCAGTATTTT.

This clonotype was found many times. The chain combines TRBV7-9 with TRBJ2-3, with 9 nucleotides matching TRBD2. The CDR3 runs 17 residues. Germline assignment: CDR1 SEHNR and CDR2 FQNEAQ (reference sequence). J gave up 4 bases and V 5 bases, and 13 bases lay outside the gene matches. CDR3 residues: CASSPALAGLRADTQYF. CDR3 nucleotide sequence: TGTGCCAGCAGCCCTGCCCTAGCGGGATTGAGGGCAGATACGCAGTATTTT.

This clonotype has just a few counts. V and J are TRBV6-1 and TRBJ2-7; 8 nucleotides agree with TRBD1. The CDR3 consists of 15 residues. Germline-derived CDR1 and CDR2 are MNHNS and SASEGT. The J segment lost 7 bases and the V segment lost 8 bases, leaving 16 bases of the junction unmatched. The CDR3 region is CASAGGTGRAGEQYF. In nucleotides, the CDR3 is TGTGCCAGCGCAGGGGGGACAGGTAGAGCTGGTGAGCAGTACTTC.

This chain links TRBV5-1 with TRBJ2-2; 9 bases match TRBD2. Germline V gene sequence: CDR1 SGHRS, CDR2 YFSETQ. Trimming removed 1 base from V and 3 bases from J; junction bases left unmatched: 7. CDR3 length: 17 amino acids. The CDR3 loop reads CASSLWPSGEYTGELFF. The CDR3, as DNA: TGCGCCAGCAGCTTGTGGCCTAGCGGGGAGTACACCGGGGAGCTGTTTTTT.

This clonotype has only a few counts. The V and J genes are TRBV5-1 and TRBJ2-4; 10 bases are a match to TRBD1. This CDR3 region has 14 residues. Germline V gene lookup returns CDR1 SGHRS and CDR2 YFSETQ. Trimming took 0 bases from V and 9 from J; bases not matched to a gene: 3. The CDR3 sequence: CASSLGGQGGIQYF. For the CDR3, the DNA is TGCGCCAGCAGCTTGGGAGGACAGGGGGGCATTCAGTACTTC. Based on the CDR3 plus reference TRBV5-1 and TRBJ2-4, the full variable domain is KAGVTQTPRYLIKTRGQQVTLSCSPISGHRSVSWYQQTPGQGLQFLFEYFSETQRNKGNFPGRFSGRQFSNSRSEMNVSTLELGDSALYLCASSLGGQGGIQYFGAGTRLSVL.

This clonotype has a handful of counts. The V gene is TRBV20-1, the J gene TRBJ1-2; D is ambiguous. The CDR3 consists of 13 residues. The germline V gene encodes CDR1 DFQATT and CDR2 SNEGSKA (reference sequence). Trimming left V 3 bases short and J 1 base short, with 9 bases between. The CDR3, as DNA: TGCAGTGCTAGTAACCCTCTTAACTATGGCTACACCTTC. Translation gives CSASNPLNYGYTF.

This clonotype was detected ten times or more. The genes are TRBV11-1 and TRBJ2-1, with 12 bases lining up with TRBD2. The CDR3 spans 18 residues. J gave up 10 bases and V 2 bases, and 15 bases lay outside the gene matches. Per germline, CDR1 SGHAT and CDR2 FQDESV (reference sequence). CDR3 DNA: TGTGCCAGCAGCTTACCCTTCAGACTAGCGGGGGAACAGGGGGAGCAGTTCTTC. It translates to CASSLPFRLAGEQGEQFF.

V and J are TRBV4-1 and TRBJ2-7; 7 bases fit TRBD1. V lost 4 bases and J lost 3; bases outside the gene matches: 6. The CDR3 consists of 14 residues. Germline assignment: CDR1 MGHRA and CDR2 YSYEKL. In DNA, the CDR3 is TGCGCCAGCAGCCGTAGTGACAGGGACTACGAGCAGTACTTC. It specifies CASSRSDRDYEQYF.

This clonotype was seen many times. This rearrangement joins TRBV29-1 to TRBJ1-4, with 7 bases matching TRBD1. This CDR3 contains 14 residues. Germline CDR1 reads SQVTM; CDR2 reads ANQGSEA. The V segment lost 5 bases and the J segment 2 bases; nucleotides outside the gene matches: 5. The CDR3 region is CSVSRGRTNEKLFF. In DNA, the CDR3 is TGCAGCGTTTCTAGGGGGCGGACTAATGAAAAACTGTTTTTT.

The genes are TRBV7-8 and TRBJ1-5; D is unresolved. Germline lookup yields CDR1 SGHVS and CDR2 FQNEAQ. CDR3 length: 14 residues. Trimming cost V 3 bases and J 0 bases, with 6 bases left between them. The DNA of the CDR3 is TGTGCCAGCAGCTTGGTTCTTAGCAATCAGCCCCAGCATTTT. Amino acids: CASSLVLSNQPQHF.

This chain uses TRBV6-5 with TRBJ2-7; no clear D gene. This CDR3 has 14 residues. CDR1 and CDR2 (germline): MNHEY, SVGAGI. Trimming stripped 2 bases from V and 7 bases from J, with 15 bases between. CDR3 loop: CASSYASSGEEQYF. In DNA, the CDR3 is TGTGCCAGCAGTTACGCCTCCTCTGGCGAGGAGCAGTACTTC.

In this sample, this clonotype turned up many times. V gene TRBV29-1 combines with J gene TRBJ2-3, with 13 bases that match TRBD2. V gave up 6 bases and J gave up 6 bases; unmatched junction bases: 6. Germline CDR1 is SQVTM and CDR2 is ANQGSEA. The CDR3 is made up of 14 amino acids. The CDR3 coding sequence is TGCAGCGTCGGGACTAGCGGGACTAGGGATACGCAGTATTTT. Its translation: CSVGTSGTRDTQYF.

This clonotype came up many times. The chain uses TRBV4-2 and TRBJ2-1; weak D call: TRBD2 (5 bases). Looked up from germline, CDR1 is LGHNA and CDR2 is YNFKEQ. This CDR3 contains 15 residues. V was clipped by 4 bases and J by 4 bases, with 14 bases between them. CDR3: CASSPLVGTYNEQFF. The CDR3 region has the DNA TGTGCCAGCAGCCCACTAGTGGGAACATACAATGAGCAGTTCTTC.

A few counts support this clonotype. The chain carries TRBV6-5 and TRBJ1-2; 8 positions match TRBD1. With V trimmed by 0 bases and J by 8 bases, 5 bases remained unmatched. Germline CDR1 MNHEY, CDR2 SVGAGI. CDR3 size: 14 residues. As DNA, the CDR3 is TGTGCCAGCAGTTACTCGGACAGGGTGGACGGCTACACCTTC. Translation: CASSYSDRVDGYTF.

J is TRBJ1-4 and V is TRBV12-3 or TRBV12-4, with D possibly matching TRBD1 (5 bases). The CDR3 runs to 16 residues. Between the trimmed V and J ends, which lost 6 bases and 7 bases, there was a span of 21 bases. The CDR3 loop reads CASSPMIQGFSEKLFF. In DNA form, the CDR3 reads TGTGCCAGCAGCCCCATGATTCAGGGATTCAGTGAAAAACTGTTTTTT.

A few counts support this clonotype. The V call is TRBV7-8, the J call TRBJ2-7, with D perhaps TRBD2 (6 bases). Trimming took off 3 bases at V and 3 bases at J, with 15 bases between the two ends. CDR1 is SGHVS, CDR2 FQNEAQ, per germline. The CDR3 extends over 15 amino acids. The CDR3 DNA sequence: TGTGCCAGCAGCTTGCGGGGCGGCACTATCTACGAGCAGTACTTC. It translates to CASSLRGGTIYEQYF.

This clonotype has just a few counts. The chain carries TRBV7-9 and TRBJ2-1, with D unresolved. CDR1 is SEHNR and CDR2 is FQNEAQ in the germline V gene (reference sequence). This CDR3 spans 15 amino acids. V shed 2 bases and J shed 5 bases, with 13 bases lying between them. The CDR3, as DNA: TGTGCCAGCAGCTTACGTAATGCCCTGGACAATGAGCAGTTCTTC. Translated, it gives CASSLRNALDNEQFF.

In its sample, this clonotype was seen a few times. The chain has TRBV11-2 and TRBJ2-7, with a tentative D call TRBD1 (5 bases). Germline V gene sequence: CDR1 SGHAT, CDR2 FQNNGV. The ends were cut back, 6 bases at V and 7 bases at J, with 13 bases in the middle. The length of the CDR3 is 12 residues. CDR3 protein: CASSLGLREQYF. As DNA, the CDR3 is TGTGCCAGCAGTTTGGGGCTGAGGGAGCAGTACTTC.

Only a few counts were recorded for this clonotype. J is TRBJ2-7 and V is TRBV7-9; D ambiguous. This CDR3 has 14 amino acids. V lost 1 base to trimming and J lost 2 bases, with 9 bases between them. CDR1 SEHNR and CDR2 FQNEAQ come from the germline V gene (reference sequence). CDR3 coding DNA: TGTGCCAGCAGCTTAGTTAGCAGGACCTACGAGCAGTACTTC. Its protein product is CASSLVSRTYEQYF.

CDR3: CATRSGTTSTDTQYF. The DNA of the CDR3 is TGTGCCACTCGATCGGGGACAACTAGCACAGATACGCAGTATTTT. The V gene is TRBV19, the J gene TRBJ2-3, with a possible D match to TRBD1 (6 bases). There are 15 residues in the CDR3. V was trimmed by 10 bases and J by 0 bases, leaving 17 bases between them. Germline V lookup: CDR1 LNHDA, CDR2 SQIVND (reference sequence).

About this clonotype: An end of the junction differs from the germline gene, which may be a read error. The genes are TRBV4-1 and TRBJ2-7; TRBD1 aligns across 7 bases. Germline V lookup: CDR1 MGHRA, CDR2 YSYEKL. This CDR3 contains 14 residues. The CDR3 nucleotides are TGCGCCAGGAGCCAAGTAACAGGGGTCTACGAGCAGTACTTC. As protein: CARSQVTGVYEQYF.